The sequence of this T cell receptor (beta chain) was determined in a study of T cells in Graves' hyperthyroidism and ophthalmopathy. Study outcomes and limitations: From stable hyperthyroidism, ophthalmopathy was set apart by a 13 V-J model.

This clonotype was found many times. Its antigen is undetermined. In germline, CDR1 is KGHSH, CDR2 LQKENI. The CDR3 has 15 amino acids. V gave up 6 bases and J gave up 5 bases, with 17 bases separating them. The CDR3 regions of TCR beta were amplified from RNA transcripts. TCR CDR3 underwent first-round RT-PCR with the HTBI primer set. TCRdb re-called the multiplex PCR reads with MiXCR, one entry per CDR3 protein. The table records a few hundred thousand distinct CDR3 sequences, 15% to 20% of them present only once. Orbital computed tomography and thyroid ultrasound, together with serum TRAb and thyroxine and clinical symptoms, were used for diagnoses.

The sequenced material came from blood. The J gene is TRBJ1-5, the V gene TRBV18; TRBD1 is a possible D gene (5 bases). The clonotype originates from a woman aged 55-70 years with Graves' ophthalmopathy. The CDR3 bases are TGTGCCAGCTCTCCTGCCGGGGGTGGGTATCAGCCCCAGCATTTT. This codes for CASSPAGGGYQPQHF. The full variable domain, its missing parts supplied by reference TRBV18 and TRBJ1-5, is NAGVMQNPRHLVRRRGQEARLRCSPMKGHSHVYWYRQLPEEGLKFMVYLQKENIIDESGMPKERFSAEFPKEGPSILRIQQVVRGDSAAYFCASSPAGGGYQPQHFGDGTRLSIL.